This T cell receptor beta chain is drawn from a study of shared clonotypes between healthy human individuals. Germline V gene sequence: CDR1 SGHTS, CDR2 YDEGEE. This CDR3 contains 16 residues. V was cut by 1 base and J by 6 bases, with 16 bases left in between. It was CD45RO-negative cells, positively selected for CCR7, that made up naive CD8 cells, with terminally differentiated effector memory CD45RA+ cells excluded. TCRdb's copy holds only in-frame clones and misses some; the assay was immunoSEQ multiplex PCR. The sample consists of nearly 2 million clones, about 95% of them appearing once. The chain joins TRBV5-8 to TRBJ2-2; D gene unclear. The sequence was obtained from a man aged 18-30 years in good health. Sequences were obtained from naive CD8+ T cells sorted from blood. CDR3 DNA sequence: TGTGCCAGCAGCTTGCAGTCCGAACCCTACCCCGGGGAGCTGTTTTTT. Translation gives CASSLQSEPYPGELFF.